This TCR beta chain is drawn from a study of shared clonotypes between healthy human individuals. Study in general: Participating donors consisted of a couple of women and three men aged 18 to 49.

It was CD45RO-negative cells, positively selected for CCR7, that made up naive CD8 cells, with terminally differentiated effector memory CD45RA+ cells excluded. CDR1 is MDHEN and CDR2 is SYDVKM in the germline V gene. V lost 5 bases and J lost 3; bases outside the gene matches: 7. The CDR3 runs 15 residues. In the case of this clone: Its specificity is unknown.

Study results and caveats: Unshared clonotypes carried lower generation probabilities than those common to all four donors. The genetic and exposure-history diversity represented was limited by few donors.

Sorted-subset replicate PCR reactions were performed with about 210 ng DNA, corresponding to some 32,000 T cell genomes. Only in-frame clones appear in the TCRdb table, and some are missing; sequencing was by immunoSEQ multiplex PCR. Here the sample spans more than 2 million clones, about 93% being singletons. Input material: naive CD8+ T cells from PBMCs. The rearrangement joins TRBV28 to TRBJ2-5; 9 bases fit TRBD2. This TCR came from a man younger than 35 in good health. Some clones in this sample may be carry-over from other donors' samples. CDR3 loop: CASSPGVAGEETQYF. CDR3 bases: TGTGCCAGCAGTCCCGGGGTAGCGGGAGAAGAGACCCAGTACTTC.